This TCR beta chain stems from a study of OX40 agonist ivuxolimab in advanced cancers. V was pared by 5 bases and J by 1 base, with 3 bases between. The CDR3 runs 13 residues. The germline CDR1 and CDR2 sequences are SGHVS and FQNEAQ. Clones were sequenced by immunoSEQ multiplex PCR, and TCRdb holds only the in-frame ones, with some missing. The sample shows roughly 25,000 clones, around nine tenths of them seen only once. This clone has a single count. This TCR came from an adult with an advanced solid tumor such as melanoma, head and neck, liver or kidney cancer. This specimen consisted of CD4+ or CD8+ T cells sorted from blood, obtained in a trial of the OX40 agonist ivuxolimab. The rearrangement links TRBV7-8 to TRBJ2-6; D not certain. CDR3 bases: TGTGCCAGCAGCCGTTCTGGGGCCAACGTCCTGACTTTC. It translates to CASSRSGANVLTF.